This T cell receptor (beta chain) stems from a study of cytomegalovirus exposure and HLA in healthy donors. With 60 Vbeta and 13 Jbeta primers, the PCR was carried out. Repertoires were generated with immunoSEQ multiplex PCR, while TCRdb's copy carries only in-frame clones and drops some. The sample has 100,000 to 150,000 clones; 75% to 90% are singletons. CDR1 is KGHSH and CDR2 is LQKENI in the germline V gene. Trimming took off 3 bases at V and 5 bases at J, with 16 bases between the two ends. The length of the CDR3 is 15 residues. This clone was seen only once. This TCR was sampled from a woman aged 40 to 55 in good health and CMV-seropositive. The J gene is TRBJ1-2, the V gene TRBV18, with D maybe TRBD1 (6 bases). Material for sequencing was PBMCs. The CDR3 region is CASSPPTGAVYGYTF. Here the CDR3 DNA reads TGTGCCAGCTCACCCCCGACAGGCGCGGTATATGGCTACACCTTC.